This TCR beta chain is from a study of beta chain features in type 1 diabetes. General study points: Compared to healthy donors, patients appeared to have naive, central memory and Treg TCRB repertoires that were more alike. Shorter templates may be favored by PCR, equally so in patients and controls. TCRB CDR3s from Type 1 diabetes patients were moderately but significantly shorter in all four CD4+ subsets. Because the template was cDNA, high-expressing cells might be over-represented.

CD45RO/CCR7/CD25/CD127/CD95/CD27 separated CD4+ naive, central memory, regulatory and stem cell-like memory cells by sorting. The CDR3 covers 14 residues. The V end lost 4 bases, the J end lost 0 bases, and 10 bases lay between the germline ends. Germline CDR1 is MDHEN and CDR2 is SYDVKM. Sequenced material consisted of expressed TCRB transcripts (all of the isolated RNA was reverse transcribed). Clones were sequenced by immunoSEQ multiplex PCR, and TCRdb holds only the in-frame ones, with some missing. This sample has more than 300,000 clones, with approximately 9.9% found just once. A remark on this clone: Its antigen is not known.

This chain connects TRBV28 to TRBJ2-7; D is ambiguous. The specimen was central memory CD4+ T cells from blood. This clonotype was sampled from a man aged 25 to 40 with type 1 diabetes. The CDR3: CASSSHTISYEQYF. The CDR3 nucleotides are TGTGCCAGCAGTTCCCACACCATCTCCTACGAGCAGTACTTC.